This T cell receptor beta chain was sequenced during a study of neurological immune-mediated disorders. General study results and limits: The multiple sclerosis repertoire cluster was not associated with any clinical or MRI feature. Levels of TCR clonal expansion peaked in HTLV-1-associated myelopathy and reached their lowest in multiple sclerosis, under those of healthy controls. Across subjects, no CDR3 amino acid sequence appeared in expanded clones of more than one subject, a finding that suggested private repertoires in all groups.

A single record per CDR3 protein comes from TCRdb applying MiXCR to the 5' RACE reads. The sample lists approximately 37,000 distinct CDR3 sequences, roughly 3.8% seen once, with more than 2% in the top ten. This clonotype was recorded at least ten times. Its antigen is not identified. A total of 2 million PBMCs stored at -80 degrees C provided the unsorted libraries. Per germline, CDR1 LGHDT and CDR2 YNNKEL (reference sequence). V lost 5 bases and J 5 bases, leaving 12 bases between the germline ends. The CDR3 runs 14 residues. The V gene is TRBV3-1, the J gene TRBJ2-2, with TRBD2 as a possible D gene (5 bases). Sequencing was done on a sample of PBMCs. The receptor was isolated from a man aged 30-40 years with multiple sclerosis. CDR3 protein: CASSKAEGTGELFF. CDR3 coding DNA: TGTGCCAGCAGCAAAGCTGAGGGAACCGGGGAGCTGTTTTTT.